The entry below gives a single T cell receptor beta chain sequence along with its context. The antigen remains undetermined. A junction end diverges from the germline sequence, so it may reflect a read error. The CDR3 is 14 amino acids. Germline CDR1 SSHAT, CDR2 FNYEAQ (reference sequence). The record originates from a study of identical twins. Study-level findings and limits: Cross-sectional statistical analysis, not tracking of the same donors, underpinned the conclusions.

TCRdb itself ran the 5' RACE reads through MiXCR, one entry per CDR3 protein. The sample has 310,000 or so distinct CDR3 sequences; 7.5% to 9.5% are singletons. The same sample was also used in a study of yellow fever vaccine responses in identical twins.

This TCR came from a woman aged 18-29 years in good health. This sequence joins TRBV7-7 and TRBJ2-1; D tentatively reads TRBD1 or TRBD2 (6 bases each). Specimen: CD8+ T cells sorted from blood. CDR3 DNA sequence: TGTGCTAGCAGCTTGGGGGGACAATACAATGAGCAGTTCTTC. It specifies CASSLGGQYNEQFF.